These T cell receptor beta chains were read from a single sample in a study of blood T cell repertoires in COVID-19. Only in-frame clones appear in the TCRdb table, and some are missing; sequencing was by immunoSEQ multiplex PCR. There are around 320,000 clones in the sample; over 75% occur only once, and more than 6% lies in the top ten. Specimen: peripheral blood. The source is a human donor in a cohort sampled during active COVID-19. Each CDR3 is given with its conserved first and last residue. D genes are given only for firm matches. Some rows have no size entry. The others give once, few or many, or a class for an expanded clone.

D	V	length	J	size	DNA	CDR3
.	TRBV2	10	TRBJ2-5	few	TGTGCCAGCAGTCGGGAGACCCAGTACTTC	CASSRETQYF
.	TRBV3-1/TRBV3-2	12	TRBJ1-1	.	TGTGCCAGCAGTCTCTGGAGCGGGGAAGCTTTCTTT	CASSLWSGEAFF
.	TRBV9	15	TRBJ2-3	.	TGTGCCAGCAGCGTAGGGCTGGGGGCCACAGATACGCAGTATTTT	CASSVGLGATDTQYF
.	TRBV11-1	12	TRBJ2-3	.	TGTGCCAGCAGCCTAGGGGGCGGGGTGCAGTATTTT	CASSLGGGVQYF
TRBD2	TRBV20-1	17	TRBJ2-1	.	TGCAGTGCTAGTAGACTAGCGGGGGGGCACGGGTACAATGAGCAGTTCTTC	CSASRLAGGHGYNEQFF
TRBD1	TRBV4-1	15	TRBJ1-5	.	TGCGCCAGCAGCCGGGGACAGGGGGCGAGTCAGCCCCAGCATTTT	CASSRGQGASQPQHF
TRBD1	TRBV7-9	12	TRBJ1-2	.	TGTGCCAGCAGCGCCTCAGGGGGTGGCTACACCTTC	CASSASGGGYTF
.	TRBV3-1/TRBV3-2	12	TRBJ2-6	many	TGTGCCAGCAGCTTAGGGGCCAACGTCCTGACTTTC	CASSLGANVLTF
.	TRBV3-1/TRBV3-2	18	TRBJ2-6	.	TGTGCCAGCAGCGCCCCAACTGGGGGCGTCTACGGGGCCAACGTCCTGACTTTC	CASSAPTGGVYGANVLTF
TRBD2	TRBV7-7	14	TRBJ2-1	.	TGTGCCAGCAGGGAGCGGGGGCCTGGGAATGAGCAGTTCTTC	CASRERGPGNEQFF
TRBD2	TRBV11-3	14	TRBJ2-3	.	TGTGCCAGCAGCTTAGGGGGGAGGGGAGATACGCAGTATTTT	CASSLGGRGDTQYF
TRBD1	TRBV7-9	13	TRBJ2-1	.	TGTGCGGAGTTGGACAGGCCCTACAATGAGCAGTTCTTC	CAELDRPYNEQFF
TRBD1	TRBV5-1	15	TRBJ1-3	.	TGCGCCAGCAGCTCCGCAGGGGGAACTGGAAACACCATATATTTT	CASSSAGGTGNTIYF
TRBD1	TRBV5-4	14	TRBJ2-5	once	TGTGCCAGCAGCTTAGACAGGGAGCCAGAGACCCAGTACTTC	CASSLDREPETQYF
TRBD1	TRBV7-9	13	TRBJ1-2	.	TGTGCCAGCAGCTACGGGACAGCGTATGGCTACACCTTC	CASSYGTAYGYTF
TRBD1	TRBV29-1	13	TRBJ1-1	.	TGCAGCGTTGAAGTTCCGGGACAGGGGTCGGCTTTCTTT	CSVEVPGQGSAFF
TRBD1	TRBV10-3	17	TRBJ2-7	.	TGTGCCATCAGTGACTCCACCACCGGGACAGGGGGCTACGAGCAGTACTTC	CAISDSTTGTGGYEQYF
TRBD1	TRBV7-9	16	TRBJ2-1	.	TGTGCCAGCAGCGTAACTTGGACAGGGGGCGCGGGGGAGCAGTTCTTC	CASSVTWTGGAGEQFF
TRBD1	TRBV5-4	14	TRBJ1-2	.	TGTGCCAGCAGACTCGGGGGACAGGGGAAGGGCTACACCTTC	CASRLGGQGKGYTF
TRBD2	TRBV18	14	TRBJ2-7	.	TGTGCCAGCTCCCTAGCGGGGGGTTCCTACGAGCAGTACTTC	CASSLAGGSYEQYF
.	TRBV6-2/TRBV6-3	16	TRBJ2-1	.	TGTGCCAGCAGTTACTCGATGATGGGGCGGTACAATGAGCAGTTCTTC	CASSYSMMGRYNEQFF
TRBD1	TRBV4-2	15	TRBJ1-1	.	TGTGCCAGCAGCCAGGGCCGGGACAGAAACACTGAAGCTTTCTTT	CASSQGRDRNTEAFF
.	TRBV10-3	15	TRBJ2-7	.	TGTGCCATCAGTGAGCCCCTACAGGGTACGAACGAGCAGTACTTC	CAISEPLQGTNEQYF
.	TRBV7-9	15	TRBJ1-5	.	TGTGCCAGCAGCTTATCCTCCGGGGAGAACCAGCCCCAGCATTTT	CASSLSSGENQPQHF
.	TRBV21-1	15	TRBJ2-7	.	TGTGCCAGCAGCAATACCTGGGCAGCCTCCTACGAGCAGTACTTC	CASSNTWAASYEQYF
.	TRBV3-1/TRBV3-2	16	TRBJ2-5	.	TGTGCCAGCAGCCAAGATTATTCAGGGAGGCTAGAGACCCAGTACTTC	CASSQDYSGRLETQYF
.	TRBV5-1	15	TRBJ2-7	.	TGCGCCAGCAGCGTACCTCGAGGGGACTTTGACGAGCAGTACTTC	CASSVPRGDFDEQYF
.	TRBV5-4	15	TRBJ2-2	.	TGTGCCAGCAGGTCAGATGGCCCTAACACCGGGGAGCTGTTTTTT	CASRSDGPNTGELFF
.	TRBV10-3	15	TRBJ2-7	.	TGTGCCATCAGTGAGTTAAGTACAGGGACGGGCGAGCAGTACTTC	CAISELSTGTGEQYF
TRBD1	TRBV2	13	TRBJ1-4	.	TGTGCCAGCAAGGGACAGAATAATGAAAAACTGTTTTTT	CASKGQNNEKLFF
.	TRBV20-1	10	TRBJ2-7	.	TGCAGTGCTAGAGGGCGGGAGCAGTACTTC	CSARGREQYF
TRBD2	TRBV12-3/TRBV12-4	13	TRBJ2-1	.	TGTGCCAGCAACCGGGGGGCCTACAATGAGCAGTTCTTC	CASNRGAYNEQFF
TRBD2	TRBV24-1	16	TRBJ2-1	.	TGTGCCACCAGTGATCCTAGCGGGGGGGCCTACAATGAGCAGTTCTTC	CATSDPSGGAYNEQFF
.	TRBV7-2	15	TRBJ1-2	.	TGTGCCAGCAGCTTAGCGCTTAGTCAGGGGAGCGGCTACACCTTC	CASSLALSQGSGYTF
.	TRBV24-1	17	TRBJ1-1	.	TGTGCCACCAGTGATTTGCCGATAGGGGCGATGAACACTGAAGCTTTCTTT	CATSDLPIGAMNTEAFF
.	TRBV6-5	14	TRBJ1-4	.	TGTGCCAGCAGCTCCGGGAGGGCTAATGAAAAACTGTTTTTT	CASSSGRANEKLFF
.	TRBV27	14	TRBJ2-3	.	TGTGCCAGCAGTCCGGTGCGGAGCACAGATACGCAGTATTTT	CASSPVRSTDTQYF
.	TRBV21-1	19	TRBJ1-5	.	TGTGCCAGCAGCCTAAAATGGTGGGTTTTGACAGATAGCAATCAGCCCCAGCATTTT	CASSLKWWVLTDSNQPQHF
TRBD2	TRBV29-1	15	TRBJ2-3	.	TGCAGCGTTGACTCCAGCGGGGGGTCAACAGATACGCAGTATTTT	CSVDSSGGSTDTQYF
TRBD1	TRBV27	15	TRBJ2-5	.	TGTGCCAGCAGCCCCCTCGGGACAGGGCAAGAGACCCAGTACTTC	CASSPLGTGQETQYF
TRBD2	TRBV28	16	TRBJ2-7	.	TGTGCCAGCAGTTTTGCGGGGGGCGGGTTTGGATACGAGCAGTACTTC	CASSFAGGGFGYEQYF
TRBD1	TRBV6-5	14	TRBJ2-7	.	TGTGCCAGCAGAACCGGGACAGGGTCCTACGAGCAGTACTTC	CASRTGTGSYEQYF
.	TRBV19	13	TRBJ1-1	.	TGTGCCAGTAGTACAGGGGAGTACACTGAAGCTTTCTTT	CASSTGEYTEAFF
.	TRBV6-5	15	TRBJ1-2	.	TGTGCCAGCATCCTCACCCCAGGGTTATTACATGGCTACACCTTC	CASILTPGLLHGYTF
.	TRBV6-5	14	TRBJ1-2	few	TGTGCCAGCAGTAGTCCGGGGGACGGATATGGCTACACCTTC	CASSSPGDGYGYTF